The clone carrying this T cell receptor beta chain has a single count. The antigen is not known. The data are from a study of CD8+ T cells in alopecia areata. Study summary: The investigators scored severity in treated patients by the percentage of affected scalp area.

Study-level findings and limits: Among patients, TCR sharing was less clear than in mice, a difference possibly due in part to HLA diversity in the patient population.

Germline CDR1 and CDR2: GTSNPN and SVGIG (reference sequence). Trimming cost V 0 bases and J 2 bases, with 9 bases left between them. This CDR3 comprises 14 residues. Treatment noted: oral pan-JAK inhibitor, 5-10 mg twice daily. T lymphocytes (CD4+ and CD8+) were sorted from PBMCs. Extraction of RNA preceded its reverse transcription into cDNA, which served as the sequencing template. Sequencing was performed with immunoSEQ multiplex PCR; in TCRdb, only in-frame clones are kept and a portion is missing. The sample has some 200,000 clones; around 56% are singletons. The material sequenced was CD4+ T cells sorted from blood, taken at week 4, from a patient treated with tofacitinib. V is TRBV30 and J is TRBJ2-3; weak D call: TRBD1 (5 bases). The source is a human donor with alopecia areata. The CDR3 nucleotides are TGTGCCTGGAGTGTCAAAGGGGTCACAGATACGCAGTATTTT. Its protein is CAWSVKGVTDTQYF.